This T cell receptor beta chain comes out of a study of glioma-infiltrating T cells after dendritic cell vaccination. Sequencing was performed with immunoSEQ multiplex PCR; in TCRdb, only in-frame clones are kept and a portion is missing. Among under 130,000 clones listed, more than 80% were seen once. CDR1 is SGHRS, CDR2 YFSETQ, per germline. Trimming cost V 6 bases and J 1 base, with 15 bases left between them. The CDR3 contains 15 residues. This receptor was identified in a human donor with glioblastoma. Sequences were derived from blood, sampled before dendritic cell vaccination. The V call is TRBV5-1, the J call TRBJ2-3; D might be TRBD2 (6 bases). CDR3 bases: TGCGCCAGCACCCTGGAACCTAGCGGCACAGATACGCAGTATTTT. This codes for CASTLEPSGTDTQYF.